This T cell receptor beta chain was identified during a study of OX40 agonist ivuxolimab in advanced cancers. Study as a whole: Of mixed ages from about 23 to 79 and averaging roughly 60 years, the group was approximately 80% male. Findings of the study overall: Also showing low normalized T-cell clonal expansion were some of the nonresponders.

Sequencing used immunoSEQ multiplex PCR; TCRdb keeps in-frame clones, though not all of them. In the table there are approximately 78,000 clones, roughly nine tenths of which are singletons. V lost 5 bases, J lost 3 bases, and 8 bases lay in between. CDR1 is SEHNR and CDR2 is FQNEAQ in the germline V gene (reference sequence). The length of the CDR3 is 13 residues. Worth noting for this clone: What it binds is unknown.

This sequence originates from an adult with an advanced solid tumor such as melanoma, head and neck, liver or kidney cancer. This sequence joins TRBV7-9 and TRBJ2-1, with a tentative D call TRBD1 (6 bases). This specimen consisted of CD4+ or CD8+ T cells sorted from blood, obtained in a trial of the OX40 agonist ivuxolimab. The CDR3 DNA is TGTGCCAGCAGCCGGGACAACTACAATGAGCAGTTCTTC. Encoded protein: CASSRDNYNEQFF.